Following are 20 T cell receptor beta chains from one sample sequenced in a study of Graves' ophthalmopathy and Graves' hyperthyroidism. Using RNA transcripts, the TCR beta CDR3 regions were amplified. The first-round RT-PCR employed HTBI primers together with the Qiagen OneStep RT-PCR kit. A multiplex PCR was then performed as the second round. MiXCR was run by TCRdb on the multiplex PCR reads, yielding one entry per CDR3 protein. The profile covers around 1.1 million distinct CDR3 sequences, with about two fifths appearing a single time and more than 9.5% taken by the ten largest. What was sequenced was peripheral blood or thyroid tissue (not recorded which). These receptors were taken from an adult man with Graves' hyperthyroidism.

The V call is TRBV28, the J call TRBJ1-4, with D unresolved. V was clipped by 3 bases and J by 0 bases, with 5 bases between them. The CDR3 is 14 amino acids. CDR1 is MDHEN and CDR2 is SYDVKM in the germline V gene. The CDR3 region is CASSLVSTNEKLFF. DNA of the CDR3: TGTGCCAGCAGTTTGGTCTCAACTAATGAAAAACTGTTTTTT.

This clonotype was observed many times. The genes are TRBV12-3 or TRBV12-4 and TRBJ1-2; D unclear. This CDR3 region has 14 residues. V lost 5 bases and J 7 bases, leaving 17 bases between the germline ends. The CDR3 DNA sequence: TGTGCCAGCAGTCCGGGTCAGGTGCGGGCTGGCTACACCTTC. Its translation is CASSPGQVRAGYTF.

In this sample, this clonotype turned up many times. J is TRBJ2-5 and V is TRBV29-1, with TRBD1 matching 9 bases. The V gene end was trimmed by 5 bases and the J gene end by 2 bases; junction bases not matched to a gene: 6. The CDR3 runs to 14 residues. Germline V gene lookup returns CDR1 SQVTM and CDR2 ANQGSEA. The CDR3 spells CSVLPGTGQETQYF. The CDR3, as DNA: TGCAGCGTTCTACCCGGGACAGGGCAAGAGACCCAGTACTTC.

The chain recombines TRBV7-9 with TRBJ1-2; a possible D gene is TRBD1 (5 bases). The CDR3 runs to 14 residues. V was cut by 5 bases and J by 0 bases, with 10 bases left in between. Germline CDR1 is SEHNR and CDR2 is FQNEAQ (reference sequence). The CDR3 here is CASSAAGTNYGYTF. The CDR3 DNA follows: TGTGCCAGCAGCGCAGCAGGGACTAACTATGGCTACACCTTC.

On this clonotype: A single base separates this from a much larger clone, so it may be a read error. V is TRBV29-1 and J is TRBJ1-4; 7 bases agree with TRBD1. CDR1 SQVTM and CDR2 ANQGSEA come from the germline V gene. The CDR3 runs to 14 residues. V shed 7 bases and J 7 bases; nucleotides not matched to a gene: 12. The CDR3 spells CSATTAGGIEKLFF. The CDR3 DNA follows: TGCAGCGCCACCACCGCAGGGGGTATTGAAAAACTGTTTTTT.

Turning to this clonotype: Because the CDR3's place on the DNA is in doubt, the DNA is left out and the CDR3 is given as listed by TCRdb. The CDR3: CASSIYLCSVGSPYEQYF. The V gene is TRBV7-9, the J gene TRBJ2-7. Germline-derived CDR1 and CDR2 are SEHNR and FQNEAQ (reference sequence). The CDR3 is 18 residues long, counting both termini.

Of note for this clonotype: The conserved phenylalanine or tryptophan normally closing the CDR3 is absent here, so this likely arose from a read error. The chain carries TRBV2 and TRBJ2-5; 7 bases fit TRBD1. Unmatched junction bases numbered 15, after V lost 6 bases and J lost 5 bases. The germline V gene has CDR1 SNHLY and CDR2 FYNNEI. The CDR3 extends over 16 amino acids. CDR3 region: CASSNGRQGILETQYL. CDR3 DNA: TGTGCCAGCAGCAACGGAAGACAGGGAATATTGGAGACCCAGTACCTC.

This clonotype was seen more than once but under ten times. The CDR3 loop reads CASSQDDQASNQPQHF. Written as DNA, the CDR3 is TGCGCCAGCAGCCAAGATGACCAGGCAAGCAATCAGCCCCAGCATTTT. The chain recombines TRBV4-3 with TRBJ1-5, with D uncertain. The V and J ends lost 0 bases and 1 base respectively, with 10 bases between them. Looked up from germline, CDR1 is LGHNA and CDR2 is YSLEER. The CDR3 is made up of 16 amino acids.

This clonotype was detected only a few times. V gene TRBV6-5 combines with J gene TRBJ2-7; possibly TRBD2 for D (6 bases). Trimming left V 5 bases short and J 4 bases short, with 18 bases between. This CDR3 region has 15 residues. Germline loops: CDR1 MNHEY, CDR2 SVGAGI. CDR3 amino acids: CASSQGGVGEYEQYF. CDR3 coding DNA: TGTGCCAGCAGTCAAGGCGGGGTGGGGGAGTACGAGCAGTACTTC.

This rearrangement joins TRBV5-1 to TRBJ1-5; D uncertain. Germline V gene lookup returns CDR1 SGHRS and CDR2 YFSETQ. Between the trimmed V and J ends, which lost 4 bases and 2 bases, there was a span of 7 bases. The CDR3 totals 13 residues. DNA of the CDR3: TGCGCCAGCAGCCGGTCAGGCAATCAGCCCCAGCATTTT. It yields the protein CASSRSGNQPQHF.

CDR3 in amino acids: CASSGGASPGEQYF. The CDR3 coding sequence is TGCGCCAGCAGTGGTGGGGCGTCACCCGGGGAGCAGTACTTC. The rearrangement links TRBV5-1 to TRBJ2-7; the D gene is possibly TRBD1 (5 bases). The CDR3 runs to 14 residues. Trimming shortened V by 5 bases and J by 7 bases, and 19 bases separated the two germline ends. From germline, CDR1 is SGHRS and CDR2 YFSETQ.

The chain employs TRBV6-5 and TRBJ2-7; unclear D gene. V was pared by 8 bases and J by 3 bases, with 8 bases between. The CDR3 totals 11 residues. Looked up from germline, CDR1 is MNHEY and CDR2 is SVGAGI. The DNA of the CDR3 is TGTGCCAGCTACGGCTTCTACGAGCAGTACTTC. This sequence encodes CASYGFYEQYF.

This clonotype appeared a few times. The gene calls are TRBV5-4 and TRBJ2-2; TRBD2 matches 13 bases. The germline CDR1 and CDR2 sequences are SGHNT and YYREEE (reference sequence). The CDR3 is made up of 19 amino acids. J was trimmed by 0 bases and V by 0 bases; bases with no gene match: 5. CDR3 bases: TGTGCCAGCAGCTTGGGGACCGGGACTAGCGGGGCGAACACCGGGGAGCTGTTTTTT. Residues: CASSLGTGTSGANTGELFF.

In this sample, this clonotype turned up many times. The gene calls are TRBV29-1 and TRBJ2-6; D is undetermined. Deletions cut 7 bases from V and 0 bases from J, with 16 bases between. Germline V CDR1 and CDR2: SQVTM, ANQGSEA. The CDR3 sequence is 16 residues long. The CDR3 protein is CSGVESTRSGANVLTF. CDR3 nucleotides: TGCAGCGGGGTGGAATCCACCCGCTCTGGGGCCAACGTCCTGACTTTC.

The V and J genes are TRBV6-6 and TRBJ2-5, with D possibly matching TRBD2 (5 bases). Trimming removed 2 bases from V and 5 bases from J, with 15 bases in between. There are 15 residues in the CDR3. Germline values: CDR1 MNHNY, CDR2 SVGAGI (reference sequence). The CDR3 region has the DNA TGTGCCAGCAGTTACGCGGGCAGCAGCATGGAGACCCAGTACTTC. Translating gives CASSYAGSSMETQYF.

This clonotype came up many times. The rearrangement uses TRBV6-5 and TRBJ2-6, with D maybe TRBD1 (5 bases). This CDR3 is 16 amino acids long. The germline gives CDR1 MNHEY, CDR2 SVGAGI. Deletions cut 2 bases from V and 2 bases from J, with 10 bases between. CDR3 bases: TGTGCCAGCAGTTACAAAGGGGTGGCTGGGGCCAACGTCCTGACTTTC. It specifies CASSYKGVAGANVLTF.

The table lists this clonotype with many counts. V gene TRBV20-1 combines with J gene TRBJ2-5; D call uncertain. Germline CDR1 is DFQATT and CDR2 is SNEGSKA (reference sequence). V lost 2 bases to trimming and J lost 3 bases, with 7 bases between them. The CDR3 totals 12 residues. In DNA form, the CDR3 reads TGCAGTGCTAGAACGCCAAAAGAGACCCAGTACTTC. Amino acids: CSARTPKETQYF.

The V call is TRBV28, the J call TRBJ2-7, with a weak D call TRBD2 (5 bases). Germline V gives CDR1 MDHEN, CDR2 SYDVKM. Deletions cut 8 bases from V and 3 bases from J, with 14 bases between. The CDR3 is made up of 13 amino acids. The CDR3 sequence is CASGPSGNYEQYF. The DNA for the CDR3 is TGTGCCAGCGGCCCCAGCGGAAACTACGAGCAGTACTTC.

Many counts were recorded for this clonotype. This chain joins TRBV24-1 and TRBJ2-5, with D perhaps matching TRBD1 or TRBD2 (5 bases each). This CDR3 has 15 amino acids. Trimming removed 1 base at V and 1 base at J, with 9 bases between. Germline lookup yields CDR1 KGHDR and CDR2 SFDVKD. For the CDR3, the DNA is TGTGCCACCAGTGATTTCGGGGACCCCCAAGAGACCCAGTACTTC. This sequence encodes CATSDFGDPQETQYF.

In DNA form, the CDR3 reads TGTGCCAGCAGTGAATTAGGATTAGGGGGATATGGCTACACCTTC. It yields the protein CASSELGLGGYGYTF. V usage is TRBV6-5 and J usage is TRBJ1-2; a possible D gene is TRBD1 (6 bases). The germline CDR1 and CDR2 sequences are MNHEY and SVGAGI. With 5 bases removed from V and 5 bases from J, the gap between germline ends came to 18 bases. CDR3 length: 15 residues.